This entry describes one T cell receptor beta chain. This sample stems from a study of blood T cell repertoires in COVID-19. Looking at the study overall: Nucleic acid was either cDNA or gDNA, and it came from T cells, B-cell-depleted T cells, or PBMCs.

CDR3 length: 14 amino acids. V dropped 10 bases and J dropped 2; count of bases not matched to a gene: 11. Germline V lookup: CDR1 ENHRY, CDR2 SYGVKD. Repertoires were generated with immunoSEQ multiplex PCR, while TCRdb's copy carries only in-frame clones and drops some. Here the sample spans over 75,000 clones, almost 80% being singletons. The TCR originated in a human donor in a cohort sampled during active COVID-19. The sequencing input was peripheral blood. V and J are TRBV10-3 and TRBJ2-7; 7 bases match TRBD1. The CDR3 nucleotides are TGTGCCACAGCGGCCACCGGGACAGCCTACGAGCAGTACTTC. Protein sequence: CATAATGTAYEQYF.